This T cell receptor beta chain was profiled in a study of blood T cell repertoires in COVID-19. Study-wide context: Material from acute and convalescent COVID-19 was sourced from the United States, Italy and Spain.

In the study's own analysis: Researchers report that nucleated cell counts were estimated from reference gene primer amplification. Measured with immunoSEQ multiplex PCR; TCRdb has only the in-frame clones, and not every one. From that table come the V and J calls and clone size; the DNA was used to work out D and trimming. The sample shows approximately 77,000 clones, roughly 78% of them seen only once. V lost 0 bases and J 4 bases, leaving 13 bases between the germline ends. Germline CDR1 and CDR2: MNHNS and SASEGT. The CDR3 is 16 amino acids. The chain couples TRBV6-1 to TRBJ2-1; D perhaps matches TRBD2 (7 bases). The TCR was taken from a woman aged 70-85 years with acute or convalescent COVID-19. The sequencing input was peripheral blood. CDR3: CASSEARGGVYNEQFF. The CDR3, as DNA: TGTGCCAGCAGTGAAGCGAGGGGGGGGGTGTACAATGAGCAGTTCTTC.